The entry that follows covers one TCR beta chain sequence. The entry originates in a study of T-cell memory formation after mild COVID-19. Using its own MiXCR run on the 5' RACE reads, TCRdb lists one record per CDR3 protein. The repertoire consists of roughly 250,000 distinct CDR3 sequences, with 16% occurring once and the leading ten covering roughly 3.6%. CDR3 size: 15 residues. Germline V gene data show CDR1 as SEHNR and CDR2 as FQNEAQ (reference sequence). Trimming shortened V by 0 bases and J by 0 bases, and 8 bases separated the two germline ends. The chain joins TRBV7-9 to TRBJ1-1; D is ambiguous. Input material: PBMCs or a T cell subset sorted from them (not recorded which). The source of this sequence is a man in his late teens or twenties who had mild COVID-19 (a few samples of this study predate the infection). Cell type and time point are not known. CDR3 nucleotides: TGTGCCAGCAGCTTAGCGCTCGTTTTGAACACTGAAGCTTTCTTT. Protein: CASSLALVLNTEAFF. Using reference TRBV7-9 and TRBJ1-1 for the parts outside the CDR3, the full variable domain is DTGVSQNPRHKITKRGQNVTFRCDPISEHNRLYWYRQTLGQGPEFLTYFQNEAQLEKSRLLSDRFSAERPKGSFSTLEIQRTEQGDSAMYLCASSLALVLNTEAFFGQGTRLTVV.